This T cell receptor beta chain was sequenced for a study of T cell responses to AZD1222 COVID-19 vaccine. General study results and limits: It was only after the peak T cell response that any repertoires were sampled. The study found Spike-specific TCR breadth and depth rose after two AZD1222 doses.

CDR1 is LGHNA and CDR2 is YSLEER in the germline V gene. The CDR3 length is 13 residues. Trimming stripped 0 bases from V and 9 bases from J, with 6 bases between. Regarding this clone: Its antigen is as yet unknown.

Data came from immunoSEQ multiplex PCR; TCRdb stores just in-frame clones and leaves some out. The data show around 110,000 clones, under 95% seen once. The clonotype was recovered from an adult in good health. The sample was peripheral blood, taken on day 0 of AZD1222 vaccination. V gene TRBV4-3 combines with J gene TRBJ1-6; D uncertain. The CDR3 DNA reads as TGCGCCAGCAGCCAAGATCGGGGTTCACCCCTCCACTTT. Amino acids: CASSQDRGSPLHF.